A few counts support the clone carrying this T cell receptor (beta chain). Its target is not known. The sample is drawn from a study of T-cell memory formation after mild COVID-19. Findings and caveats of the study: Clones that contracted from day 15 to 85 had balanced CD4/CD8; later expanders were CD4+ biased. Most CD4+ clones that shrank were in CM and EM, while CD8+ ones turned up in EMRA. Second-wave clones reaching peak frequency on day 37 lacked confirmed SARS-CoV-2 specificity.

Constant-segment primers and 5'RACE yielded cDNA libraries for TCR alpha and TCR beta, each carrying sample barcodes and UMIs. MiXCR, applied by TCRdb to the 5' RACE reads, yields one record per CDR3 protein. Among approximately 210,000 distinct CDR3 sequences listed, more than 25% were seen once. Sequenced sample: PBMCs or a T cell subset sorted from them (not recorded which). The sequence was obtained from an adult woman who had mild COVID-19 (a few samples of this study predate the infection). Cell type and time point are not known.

DNA for the CDR3: TGCGCCAGCAGTCAAATGGAGTTGGGTGGCTACACCTTC. This encodes CASSQMELGGYTF. The J gene is TRBJ1-2, the V gene TRBV5-1; D gene uncertain. V lost 5 bases and J lost 7, with 15 bases in between. Per germline, CDR1 SGHRS and CDR2 YFSETQ. The CDR3 has 13 residues.